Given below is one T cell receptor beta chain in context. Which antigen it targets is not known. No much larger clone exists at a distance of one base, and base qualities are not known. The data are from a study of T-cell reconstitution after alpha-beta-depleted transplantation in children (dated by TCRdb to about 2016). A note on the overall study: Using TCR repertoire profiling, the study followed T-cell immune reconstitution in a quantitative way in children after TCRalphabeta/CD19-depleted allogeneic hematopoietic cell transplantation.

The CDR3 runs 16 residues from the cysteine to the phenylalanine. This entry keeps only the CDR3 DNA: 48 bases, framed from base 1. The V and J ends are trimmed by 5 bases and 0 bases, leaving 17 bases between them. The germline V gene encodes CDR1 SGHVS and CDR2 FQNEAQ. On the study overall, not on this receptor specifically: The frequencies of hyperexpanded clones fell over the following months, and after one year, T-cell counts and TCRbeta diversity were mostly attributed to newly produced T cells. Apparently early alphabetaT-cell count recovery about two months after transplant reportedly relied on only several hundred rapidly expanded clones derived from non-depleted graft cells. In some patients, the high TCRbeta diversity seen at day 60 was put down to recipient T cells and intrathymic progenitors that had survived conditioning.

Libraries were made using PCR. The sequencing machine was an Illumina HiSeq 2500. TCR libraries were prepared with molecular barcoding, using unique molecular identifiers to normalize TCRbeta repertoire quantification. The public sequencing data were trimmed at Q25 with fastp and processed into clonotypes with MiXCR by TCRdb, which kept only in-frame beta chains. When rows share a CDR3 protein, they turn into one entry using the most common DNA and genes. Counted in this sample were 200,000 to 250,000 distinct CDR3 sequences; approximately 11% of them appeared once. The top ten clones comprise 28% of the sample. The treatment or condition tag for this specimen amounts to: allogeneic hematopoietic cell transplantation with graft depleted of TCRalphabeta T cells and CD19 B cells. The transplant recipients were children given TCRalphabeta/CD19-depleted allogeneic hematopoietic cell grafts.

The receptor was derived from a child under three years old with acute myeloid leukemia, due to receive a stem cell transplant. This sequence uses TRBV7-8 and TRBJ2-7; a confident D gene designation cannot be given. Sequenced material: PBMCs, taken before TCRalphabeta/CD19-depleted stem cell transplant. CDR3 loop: CASSPARSSVSYEQYF. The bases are TGTGCCAGCAGCCCAGCAAGGTCTTCCGTCTCCTACGAGCAGTACTTC. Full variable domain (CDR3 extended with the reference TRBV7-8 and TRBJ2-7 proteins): GAGVSQSPRYKVAKRGQDVALRCDPISGHVSLFWYQQALGQGPEFLTYFQNEAQLDKSGLPSDRFFAERPEGSVSTLKIQRTQQEDSAVYLCASSPARSSVSYEQYFGPGTRLTVT.